The entry below gives a single T cell receptor (beta chain) sequence along with its context. The data were obtained in a study of blood T cell repertoires in COVID-19. Overall study: COVID-19 samples collected from the United States, Italy and Spain covered acute and convalescent phases. T cells, B-cell-depleted T cells, or PBMCs supplied cDNA or gDNA.

The Seattle patients joined while their infection was active and were tracked longitudinally afterward. Original processing methods: Amplified reference gene primers provided the basis for estimating nucleated cell counts. Clones were sequenced by immunoSEQ multiplex PCR, and TCRdb holds only the in-frame ones, with some missing. That table supplies the V and J calls and clone size; D and trimming were determined from the DNA. The sample holds 150,000 to 200,000 clones, less than 90% seen once. Germline-derived CDR1 and CDR2 are MNHEY and SMNVEV (reference sequence). Trimming removed 3 bases at V and 1 base at J, with 15 bases between. CDR3 length equals 16 residues.

This sequence was found in a woman in her 70s with COVID-19, enrolled during active disease. Sequencing was done on a sample of peripheral blood. V gene TRBV27 combines with J gene TRBJ1-1; possibly TRBD1 for D (5 bases). The CDR3 protein is CASSLNKVQGNTEAFF. The CDR3 DNA sequence: TGTGCCAGCAGTTTGAATAAGGTGCAGGGGAACACTGAAGCTTTCTTT.